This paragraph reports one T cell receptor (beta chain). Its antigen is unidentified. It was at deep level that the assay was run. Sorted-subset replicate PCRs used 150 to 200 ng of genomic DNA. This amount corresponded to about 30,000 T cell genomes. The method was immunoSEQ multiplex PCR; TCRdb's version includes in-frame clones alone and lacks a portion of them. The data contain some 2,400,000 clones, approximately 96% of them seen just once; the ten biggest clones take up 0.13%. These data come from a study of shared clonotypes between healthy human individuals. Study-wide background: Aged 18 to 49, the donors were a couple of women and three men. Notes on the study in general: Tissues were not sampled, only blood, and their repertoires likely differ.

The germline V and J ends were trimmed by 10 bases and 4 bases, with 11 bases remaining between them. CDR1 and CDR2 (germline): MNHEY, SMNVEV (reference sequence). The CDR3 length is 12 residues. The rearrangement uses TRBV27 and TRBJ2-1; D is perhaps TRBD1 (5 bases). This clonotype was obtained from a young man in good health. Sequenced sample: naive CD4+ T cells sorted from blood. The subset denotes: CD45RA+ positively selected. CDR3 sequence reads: CATWTFYNEQFF. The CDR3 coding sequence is TGTGCCACCTGGACATTTTACAATGAGCAGTTCTTC.